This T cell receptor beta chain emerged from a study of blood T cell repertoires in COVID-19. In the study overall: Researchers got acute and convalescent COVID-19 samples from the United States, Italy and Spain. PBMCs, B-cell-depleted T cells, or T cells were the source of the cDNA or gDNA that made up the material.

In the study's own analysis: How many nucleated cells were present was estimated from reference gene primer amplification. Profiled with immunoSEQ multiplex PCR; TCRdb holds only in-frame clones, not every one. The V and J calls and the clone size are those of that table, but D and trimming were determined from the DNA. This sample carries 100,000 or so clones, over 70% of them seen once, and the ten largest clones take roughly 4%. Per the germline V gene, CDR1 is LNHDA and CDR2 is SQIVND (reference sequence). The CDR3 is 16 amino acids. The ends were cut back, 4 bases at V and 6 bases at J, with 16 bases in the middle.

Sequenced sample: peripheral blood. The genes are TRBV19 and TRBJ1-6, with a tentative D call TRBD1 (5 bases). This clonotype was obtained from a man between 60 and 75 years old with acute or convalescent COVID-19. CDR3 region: CASSTQGTIGNSPLHF. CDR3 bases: TGTGCCAGTAGTACCCAGGGTACTATTGGTAATTCACCCCTCCACTTT.